Following are 5 T cell receptor beta chains from one sample sequenced in a study of regulatory T cells in long-lasting Graves disease. Library construction for TCR beta used iRepertoire HTBI primers and Arm-PCR of CDR3 regions. One entry per CDR3 protein, called by TCRdb with MiXCR from the multiplex PCR reads. Of about 220,000 distinct CDR3 sequences listed, roughly 20% are singletons. The time point denotes: newly diagnosed GD, antithyroid drugs for less than 3 months. The authors made the TCR library using RNA they extracted from PBMCs. These sequences were also reported in another study, on T cells in Graves' hyperthyroidism and ophthalmopathy.

The sequencing here drew on peripheral blood mononuclear cells (PBMCs), taken at new diagnosis, from a patient treated with antithyroid drugs. These receptors were taken from a woman in her 30s with Graves disease.

This clonotype was seen many times. V is TRBV10-2 and J is TRBJ2-1; no definite D call. Trimming removed 6 bases from V and 4 bases from J, with 7 bases in between. The CDR3 loop spans 12 amino acids. From germline, CDR1 is WSHSY and CDR2 SAAADI. The CDR3 nucleotides read TGCGCCAGCAGGTACAGTTACAATGAGCAGTTCTTC. Amino acid sequence: CASRYSYNEQFF.

Ten or more counts support this clonotype. The genes are TRBV27 and TRBJ1-2; D is unresolved. This CDR3 spans 17 amino acids. V was pared by 2 bases and J by 0 bases, with 16 bases between. CDR1 and CDR2 from the germline V gene are MNHEY and SMNVEV (reference sequence). The CDR3 region is CASSLARFGEANYGYTF. The DNA for the CDR3 is TGTGCCAGCAGTTTAGCCCGATTTGGGGAGGCTAACTATGGCTACACCTTC.

Points on this clonotype: A far larger clone differs by one base, so this is likely a read error. The chain is built from TRBV12-3 or TRBV12-4 and TRBJ2-3; no firm D call. The J call may be incorrect, as the DNA end agrees better with TRBJ2-5. This CDR3 has 16 amino acids. The CDR3 protein is CASNERPRLPDETQYF. The CDR3 DNA sequence: TGTGCCAGCAATGAACGACCAAGGCTCCCCGATGAGACCCAGTACTTC.

At least ten counts were recorded for this clonotype. This chain uses TRBV2 with TRBJ1-6, with 11 bases identical to TRBD1. The CDR3 length is 15 residues. Germline CDR1 SNHLY, CDR2 FYNNEI. The V and J ends lost 6 bases and 9 bases, in that order; junction bases with no gene match: 7. CDR3: CASRELGQGASPLHF. CDR3 nucleotides: TGTGCCAGCAGGGAGCTTGGACAGGGGGCTTCACCCCTCCACTTT. The full variable domain, completed using reference TRBV2 and TRBJ1-6, is EPEVTQTPSHQVTQMGQEVILRCVPISNHLYFYWYRQILGQKVEFLVSFYNNEISEKSEIFDDQFSVERPDGSNFTLKIRSTKLEDSAMYFCASRELGQGASPLHFGNGTRLTVT.

This clonotype was observed many times. This chain connects TRBV28 to TRBJ1-2; TRBD1 aligns across 7 bases. The CDR3 spans 14 residues. Germline CDR1 is MDHEN and CDR2 is SYDVKM. The V gene end was trimmed by 6 bases and the J gene end by 4 bases; junction bases not matched to a gene: 8. The CDR3 DNA reads as TGTGCCAGCAGAGAGACAGGGCGGCTCTATGGCTACACCTTC. Its protein is CASRETGRLYGYTF.